The rows below give T cell receptor beta chains drawn from one sample of a study of cytomegalovirus exposure and HLA in healthy donors. Sequencing used immunoSEQ multiplex PCR; TCRdb keeps in-frame clones, though not all of them. The table has over 95,000 clones, 65% to 80% seen once. The sequenced sample was PBMCs. The receptors shown here come from a female donor in good health and CMV-seronegative. Each CDR3 is given with its conserved first and last residue. A D gene is named only where the DNA matches it firmly. Not every row has a clone size; where given, it reads once, few, many or a size class.

j_call: TRBJ2-3
d_call: TRBD2
v_call: TRBV27
clone_size: NA
cdr3_nt: TGTGCCAGCAGCCCCGCCGGGGGGGCCGCAGATACGCAGTATTTT
cdr3_aa: CASSPAGGAADTQYF

j_call: TRBJ2-7
d_call: NA
v_call: TRBV4-2
clone_size: NA
cdr3_nt: TGTGCCAGCAGCCAAGTTAAAAATACATGGACAACTTCCTACGAGCAGTACTTC
cdr3_aa: CASSQVKNTWTTSYEQYF

j_call: TRBJ2-3
d_call: NA
v_call: TRBV9
clone_size: NA
cdr3_nt: TGTGCCAGCAGCGTAGAACGGGTCGATACGCAGTATTTT
cdr3_aa: CASSVERVDTQYF

j_call: TRBJ2-1
d_call: NA
v_call: TRBV6-5
clone_size: NA
cdr3_nt: TGTGCCAGCAGTAGTCCCGGGTTGGAGTTCTTC
cdr3_aa: CASSSPGLEFF

j_call: TRBJ2-1
d_call: NA
v_call: TRBV7-9
clone_size: NA
cdr3_nt: TGTGCCAGCTATCGACTCGCGAACGCTCGGAATGAGCAGTTCTTC
cdr3_aa: CASYRLANARNEQFF

j_call: TRBJ1-5
d_call: TRBD1
v_call: TRBV19
clone_size: NA
cdr3_nt: TGTGCCAGTAGGGTCGTTGGGACAGGCAATCAGCCCCAGCATTTT
cdr3_aa: CASRVVGTGNQPQHF

j_call: TRBJ2-1
d_call: TRBD2
v_call: TRBV19
clone_size: few
cdr3_nt: TGTGCCAGTAGCAGAACACTAGCGGGGGGTCGAGATGAGCAGTTCTTC
cdr3_aa: CASSRTLAGGRDEQFF

j_call: TRBJ2-4
d_call: TRBD1
v_call: TRBV18
clone_size: NA
cdr3_nt: TGTGCCAGCTCACCCCCGGGACAGGGGGTGAACATTCAGTACTTC
cdr3_aa: CASSPPGQGVNIQYF

j_call: TRBJ1-1
d_call: TRBD1
v_call: TRBV5-6
clone_size: few
cdr3_nt: TGTGCCAGCAGCTTGGGCGGACAGGGCCGGATAGAAGCTTTCTTT
cdr3_aa: CASSLGGQGRIEAFF

j_call: TRBJ2-7
d_call: TRBD2
v_call: TRBV30
clone_size: NA
cdr3_nt: TGTGCCTGGGACCGGACTAGCGGGGTGGGCGCCGAGCAGTACTTC
cdr3_aa: CAWDRTSGVGAEQYF

j_call: TRBJ2-2
d_call: NA
v_call: TRBV6-1
clone_size: NA
cdr3_nt: TGTGCCAGCAGTCCTAGACGGCAGAACACCGGGGAGCTGTTTTTT
cdr3_aa: CASSPRRQNTGELFF

j_call: TRBJ2-3
d_call: NA
v_call: TRBV7-9
clone_size: once
cdr3_nt: TGTTCCAGCAGCTTAGGTGACACCCTGTATTTT
cdr3_aa: CSSSLGDTLYF

j_call: TRBJ2-7
d_call: NA
v_call: TRBV5-6
clone_size: once
cdr3_nt: TGTGCCAGCAGTCACGGAGGGGCGGCCTACGAGCAGTACTTC
cdr3_aa: CASSHGGAAYEQYF

j_call: TRBJ2-7
d_call: TRBD1
v_call: TRBV7-2
clone_size: once
cdr3_nt: TGTGCCAGCAGCTCAATAGGGACAGTAGGCTACGAGCAGTACTTC
cdr3_aa: CASSSIGTVGYEQYF